Listed below are T cell receptor beta chains from one sample, sequenced in a study of blood T cell repertoires in COVID-19. Assay: immunoSEQ multiplex PCR; the TCRdb copy retains only in-frame clones and omits some. The data show 78,000 or so clones, about 80% seen once. Material for sequencing was peripheral blood. These TCRs come from a human donor in a cohort sampled during active COVID-19. The CDR3 runs from the conserved cysteine through the conserved F or W. The order of the fields is CDR3 protein, V gene, J gene.

CDR3: CASSGSRDSYYEQYF
V: TRBV11-2
J: TRBJ2-7

CDR3: CASSQDRQGKGYEQYF
V: TRBV3-1/TRBV3-2
J: TRBJ2-7

CDR3: CASSHFRGSSYEQYF
V: TRBV28
J: TRBJ2-7

CDR3: CASSLDPRAEQYF
V: TRBV7-2
J: TRBJ2-7

CDR3: CASSFALTGSGELFF
V: TRBV5-1
J: TRBJ2-2

CDR3: CASSPTNNQPQHF
V: TRBV6-5
J: TRBJ1-5

CDR3: CASSERTGSYSGNTIYF
V: TRBV5-1
J: TRBJ1-3

CDR3: CASSMGGQGSTDTQYF
V: TRBV5-4
J: TRBJ2-3

CDR3: CASSFAETQYF
V: TRBV28
J: TRBJ2-5

CDR3: CASSPSGQLYEQYF
V: TRBV18
J: TRBJ2-7

CDR3: CASSRGQGSSYNEQFF
V: TRBV27
J: TRBJ2-1

CDR3: CASSPSRINIQYF
V: TRBV3-1/TRBV3-2
J: TRBJ2-4

CDR3: CASSPGWSYNEQFF
V: TRBV14
J: TRBJ2-1

CDR3: CASLSTPGTSANEQFF
V: TRBV7-2
J: TRBJ2-1

CDR3: CASNGQGANYGYTF
V: TRBV2
J: TRBJ1-2

CDR3: CASSQAGVGEQFF
V: TRBV3-1/TRBV3-2
J: TRBJ2-1

CDR3: CASSYGTSGSPNEQFF
V: TRBV6-6
J: TRBJ2-1

CDR3: CAWSTGGGTYNEQFF
V: TRBV30
J: TRBJ2-1

CDR3: CASSLALAGGETQYF
V: TRBV5-1
J: TRBJ2-5

CDR3: CASSPGLGNTGELFF
V: TRBV5-1
J: TRBJ2-2

CDR3: CATSREGQLGQPQHF
V: TRBV15
J: TRBJ1-5

CDR3: CASSPDRDSYEQYF
V: TRBV7-7
J: TRBJ2-7

CDR3: CASGFERWSKEEKLFF
V: TRBV12-5
J: TRBJ1-4

CDR3: CASSERGPYTF
V: TRBV6-1
J: TRBJ1-2

CDR3: CASSQGGSGHEQYF
V: TRBV4-1
J: TRBJ2-7

CDR3: CASSFPRQGGDTQYF
V: TRBV5-4
J: TRBJ2-3